Below are 32 T cell receptor beta chains sequenced from a single sample in a study of T cell repertoires in cytomegalovirus infection. These TCRs are of unknown antigen specificity. TCRdb itself ran the reads through MiXCR, one entry per CDR3 protein. The table shows fewer than 1,000,000 distinct CDR3 sequences, with 30% to 40% occurring only once. The sample here was cultured CD8+ T cells from PBMCs, taken from culture after CMV antigen stimulation. The receptor set was obtained from a human donor in good health (CMV status not recorded). Some clones in this sample may be carry-over from other donors' samples.

The chain couples TRBV27 to TRBJ1-2; 7 bases map to TRBD1. From germline, CDR1 is MNHEY and CDR2 SMNVEV (reference sequence). The CDR3 is 13 amino acids. J gave up 2 bases and V 8 bases, and 5 bases lay outside the gene matches. This CDR3 is CASAPGQNYGYTF. CDR3 in DNA: TGTGCCAGCGCTCCGGGACAGAACTATGGCTACACCTTC.

V is TRBV7-9 and J is TRBJ2-3; D might be TRBD1 (6 bases). The CDR3 is made up of 16 amino acids. Between the trimmed V and J ends, which lost 5 bases and 2 bases, there was a span of 17 bases. Germline values: CDR1 SEHNR, CDR2 FQNEAQ (reference sequence). The CDR3 sequence is CASSPKQGRLTDTQYF. The CDR3 DNA sequence: TGTGCCAGCAGCCCCAAACAGGGCCGACTCACAGATACGCAGTATTTT.

J is TRBJ2-2 and V is TRBV20-1; D unresolved. The ends were cut back, 3 bases at V and 4 bases at J, with 12 bases in the middle. The CDR3 totals 14 residues. CDR1 and CDR2 from the germline V gene are DFQATT and SNEGSKA (reference sequence). The CDR3 DNA reads as TGCAGTGCTAGGGAGCAGCCTATCACCGGGGAGCTGTTTTTT. Protein product: CSAREQPITGELFF.

This clonotype appeared a few times. The V and J genes are TRBV2 and TRBJ2-1; D is undetermined. CDR3 length equals 14 residues. From germline, CDR1 is SNHLY and CDR2 FYNNEI. V gave up 8 bases and J gave up 0 bases, with 11 bases separating them. DNA for the CDR3: TGTGCCAGCGTCCCCCTGAGCTCCTACAATGAGCAGTTCTTC. It yields the protein CASVPLSSYNEQFF.

The table lists this clonotype with a few counts. The rearrangement joins TRBV12-5 to TRBJ2-1, with TRBD2 matching 9 bases. V dropped 5 bases and J dropped 0; count of bases not matched to a gene: 11. CDR1 LGHNT and CDR2 FRNRAP come from the germline V gene. The CDR3 runs 18 residues. CDR3 nucleotides: TGTGCTAGTGGTGGGACGCCTAGCGGGGTAAGCTCCTACAATGAGCAGTTCTTC. This sequence encodes CASGGTPSGVSSYNEQFF.

This clonotype was seen repeatedly, ten times or more. This chain uses TRBV7-6 with TRBJ2-2, with 7 bases that match TRBD1. With V trimmed by 4 bases and J by 2 bases, 7 bases remained unmatched. In germline, CDR1 is SGHVS, CDR2 FNYEAQ. This CDR3 is 16 amino acids long. The chain's CDR3 is CASSYTGTVNTGELFF. CDR3 DNA: TGTGCCAGCAGCTACACCGGGACAGTAAACACCGGGGAGCTGTTTTTT.

This clonotype was seen a few times. The chain couples TRBV19 to TRBJ1-1, with D possibly TRBD1 on 6 matching bases. The CDR3 totals 13 residues. The V gene's germline CDR1 is LNHDA and CDR2 SQIVND (reference sequence). Trimming took off 7 bases at V and 5 bases at J, with 14 bases between the two ends. The CDR3 DNA sequence: TGTGCCAGTAACCCAGGGGTGTGGACTGAAGCTTTCTTT. Residues: CASNPGVWTEAFF. The full variable domain, with the rest looked up from reference TRBV19 and TRBJ1-1, is DGGITQSPKYLFRKEGQNVTLSCEQNLNHDAMYWYRQDPGQGLRLIYYSQIVNDFQKGDIAEGYSVSREKKESFPLTVTSAQKNPTAFYLCASNPGVWTEAFFGQGTRLTVV.

The V gene is TRBV7-3, the J gene TRBJ1-1, with D tentatively TRBD1 (5 bases). CDR3 length: 16 residues. Germline V gene sequence: CDR1 SGHTA, CDR2 FQGTGA. With 1 base removed from V and 3 bases from J, the gap between germline ends came to 15 bases. CDR3 protein: CASSLNGGSSDTEAFF. CDR3 bases: TGTGCCAGCAGCTTAAATGGGGGGAGTTCGGACACTGAAGCTTTCTTT.

This clonotype was seen at least ten times. V usage is TRBV7-3 and J usage is TRBJ2-2; 10 nucleotides align to TRBD2. Germline trimming cut 2 bases from V and 9 bases from J; bases unmatched to any gene: 9. This CDR3 is 16 amino acids long. Germline CDR1 is SGHTA and CDR2 is FQGTGA. The CDR3 sequence is CASSLSERGGRRELFF. The DNA for the CDR3 is TGTGCCAGCAGCTTATCCGAGCGGGGGGGTCGCCGGGAGCTGTTTTTT.

The J gene is TRBJ2-3, the V gene TRBV6-5, with D possibly being TRBD2 (6 bases). V was trimmed by 0 bases and J by 6 bases, leaving 16 bases between them. The CDR3 contains 16 residues. Germline values: CDR1 MNHEY, CDR2 SVGAGI. CDR3 protein: CASSYSRYPSGDTQYF. In DNA, the CDR3 is TGTGCCAGCAGTTACTCGAGATACCCGAGCGGGGATACGCAGTATTTT.

A few counts support this clonotype. The chain couples TRBV28 to TRBJ2-5; maybe TRBD1 (5 bases). CDR3 length equals 15 residues. V lost 3 bases to trimming and J lost 3 bases, with 14 bases between them. Germline loops: CDR1 MDHEN, CDR2 SYDVKM. DNA of the CDR3: TGTGCCAGCAGTTTCAAACTTACAGGAAAAGAGACCCAGTACTTC. As protein: CASSFKLTGKETQYF.

The chain has TRBV29-1 and TRBJ1-5; D possibly corresponds to TRBD1 (6 bases). The V end lost 0 bases, the J end lost 7 bases, and 7 bases lay between the germline ends. CDR3 length equals 12 residues. The V gene's germline CDR1 is SQVTM and CDR2 ANQGSEA. CDR3 protein: CSVEDQGQPQHF. CDR3 nucleotides: TGCAGCGTTGAAGATCAGGGGCAGCCCCAGCATTTT.

This clonotype was detected once. The rearrangement uses TRBV7-9 and TRBJ2-5; D is unresolved. Trimming stripped 5 bases from V and 9 bases from J, with 16 bases between. The CDR3 has 13 amino acids. CDR1 is SEHNR, CDR2 FQNEAQ, per germline (reference sequence). The CDR3 loop reads CASSPSGPTAQYF. CDR3 nucleotide sequence: TGTGCCAGCAGCCCCTCCGGGCCTACGGCCCAGTACTTC.

This clonotype was seen only a few times. The chain recombines TRBV27 with TRBJ2-1, with 9 bases fitting TRBD1. Germline V gene lookup returns CDR1 MNHEY and CDR2 SMNVEV (reference sequence). The CDR3 contains 15 residues. Trimming at V came to 6 bases and at J to 10 bases, leaving 13 bases not matched to a gene. The CDR3: CASSRGTGLIYEQFF. The CDR3 DNA reads as TGTGCCAGCAGCCGGGGGACAGGGTTGATTTACGAGCAGTTCTTC.

This clonotype was seen ten or more times. V usage is TRBV7-8 and J usage is TRBJ1-5; D is perhaps TRBD1 (5 bases). The CDR3 is made up of 14 amino acids. CDR1 SGHVS and CDR2 FQNEAQ come from the germline V gene. Trimming removed 2 bases at V and 6 bases at J, with 11 bases between. The CDR3 DNA reads as TGTGCCAGCAGCTTAAGTGGGGCTAGTCAGCCCCAGCATTTT. Translated: CASSLSGASQPQHF. Combining the CDR3 with reference TRBV7-8 and TRBJ1-5 gives the whole variable domain GAGVSQSPRYKVAKRGQDVALRCDPISGHVSLFWYQQALGQGPEFLTYFQNEAQLDKSGLPSDRFFAERPEGSVSTLKIQRTQQEDSAVYLCASSLSGASQPQHFGDGTRLSIL.

This clonotype was counted a few times. J is TRBJ2-2 and V is TRBV10-3; unclear D gene. Germline CDR1 reads ENHRY; CDR2 reads SYGVKD. V lost 8 bases to trimming and J lost 6 bases, with 7 bases between them. CDR3 length equals 11 residues. CDR3 protein: CAIDAAGELFF. Written as DNA, the CDR3 is TGTGCCATCGACGCGGCCGGGGAGCTGTTTTTT.

This clonotype has just a few counts. J is TRBJ2-1 and V is TRBV7-6, with 8 positions matching TRBD2. This CDR3 is 13 amino acids long. V lost 6 bases and J lost 9; bases outside the gene matches: 7. Looked up from germline, CDR1 is SGHVS and CDR2 is FNYEAQ. The CDR3 loop is CASRTGGPLEQFF. The CDR3 DNA reads TGTGCCAGCAGAACGGGGGGGCCTCTTGAGCAGTTCTTC.

This clonotype was seen a handful of times. The rearrangement links TRBV6-1 to TRBJ2-3; 12 bases align to TRBD1. Germline V gene data show CDR1 as MNHNS and CDR2 as SASEGT. V trimming: 6 bases; J trimming: 1 base; junction bases outside the gene matches: 14. The CDR3 sequence is 19 residues long. CDR3: CASRGNRDRGLRGTDTQYF. The CDR3 nucleotides read TGTGCCAGCAGAGGAAACCGGGACAGGGGGCTTCGGGGCACAGATACGCAGTATTTT.

This clonotype has more than one count but fewer than ten. This CDR3 reads CASAVTAGRREQYF. The CDR3 DNA is TGTGCCAGCGCCGTTACTGCGGGGCGGAGAGAGCAGTACTTC. The V and J genes are TRBV7-6 and TRBJ2-7, with D possibly TRBD2 on 6 matching bases. The V end lost 8 bases, the J end lost 7 bases, and 21 bases lay between the germline ends. This CDR3 comprises 14 residues. Germline V gene data show CDR1 as SGHVS and CDR2 as FNYEAQ.

There are many counts of this clonotype. CDR3 in amino acids: CASSESGPTDTQYF. The CDR3 nucleotides are TGTGCCAGCAGTGAGTCCGGACCTACAGATACGCAGTATTTT. The chain recombines TRBV12-3 or TRBV12-4 with TRBJ2-3; D is undetermined. V gave up 5 bases and J gave up 3 bases, with 12 bases separating them. This CDR3 spans 14 amino acids.

This clonotype occurred a few times. This chain links TRBV4-3 with TRBJ2-1; no reliable D call. The CDR3 has 16 residues. V was clipped by 0 bases and J by 0 bases, with 9 bases between them. Germline V lookup: CDR1 LGHNA, CDR2 YSLEER. The CDR3 loop reads CASSQDLFSSYNEQFF. The CDR3 DNA follows: TGCGCCAGCAGCCAAGATTTATTTAGCTCCTACAATGAGCAGTTCTTC.

V is TRBV19 and J is TRBJ1-5, with 8 bases fitting TRBD1. Germline values: CDR1 LNHDA, CDR2 SQIVND (reference sequence). Germline trimming cut 7 bases from V and 6 bases from J; bases unmatched to any gene: 14. This CDR3 comprises 16 residues. CDR3 loop: CASTLRADRVGQPQHF. CDR3 coding DNA: TGTGCCAGTACCCTAAGGGCGGACAGGGTTGGTCAGCCCCAGCATTTT.

The chain uses TRBV4-1 and TRBJ2-2; 13 bases are a match to TRBD2. Germline V gene sequence: CDR1 MGHRA, CDR2 YSYEKL. V dropped 4 bases and J dropped 3; count of bases not matched to a gene: 5. CDR3 length equals 17 residues. The CDR3 region is CASSLRLAGGYTGELFF. The CDR3 DNA is TGCGCCAGCAGCCTGCGACTAGCGGGGGGATACACCGGGGAGCTGTTTTTT.

The J gene is TRBJ1-5, the V gene TRBV27, with 8 bases that match TRBD1. The CDR3 covers 15 residues. Germline V gives CDR1 MNHEY, CDR2 SMNVEV (reference sequence). The V gene end was trimmed by 4 bases and the J gene end by 3 bases; junction bases not matched to a gene: 5. The CDR3 DNA sequence: TGTGCCAGCAGTTGGTCAGGGGGCCTCAATCAGCCCCAGCATTTT. This encodes CASSWSGGLNQPQHF.

The CDR3 coding sequence is TGTGCCAGCAGCTTATTCGGCGGGGGGGCCTACAATGAGCAGTTCTTC. This translates into CASSLFGGGAYNEQFF. V and J are TRBV7-8 and TRBJ2-1; 9 bases match TRBD2. With V trimmed by 2 bases and J by 2 bases, 4 bases remained unmatched. The CDR3 has 16 residues. Germline CDR1 SGHVS, CDR2 FQNEAQ.

About this clonotype: The germline gene is not matched at one end of the junction; a read error may be the cause. The J gene is TRBJ1-1, the V gene TRBV12-3 or TRBV12-4, with D possibly being TRBD1 (5 bases). The CDR3 loop spans 12 amino acids. The CDR3 sequence: CAGSWGGTEAFF. Here the CDR3 DNA reads TGTGCCGGCAGTTGGGGGGGCACTGAAGCTTTCTTT.

Ten or more counts support this clonotype. J is TRBJ2-5 and V is TRBV7-2; tentatively, D is TRBD2 (5 bases). The V gene lost 5 bases and the J gene lost 1 base, with 11 bases spanning the gap. This CDR3 is built from 14 residues. CDR1 is SGHTA and CDR2 is FQGNSA in the germline V gene. CDR3 in amino acids: CASSPSYLQETQYF. In DNA, the CDR3 is TGTGCCAGCAGCCCTAGCTATCTCCAAGAGACCCAGTACTTC.

The chain combines TRBV6-6 with TRBJ2-7; D remains ambiguous. Germline loops: CDR1 MNHNY, CDR2 SVGAGI (reference sequence). The CDR3 loop spans 13 amino acids. The V and J ends lost 7 bases and 3 bases respectively, with 13 bases between them. The DNA of the CDR3 is TGTGCCAGCAATAGGAAGTGGCACTACGAGCAGTACGTC. As protein: CASNRKWHYEQYV.

This clonotype was found once. V usage is TRBV6-6 and J usage is TRBJ1-5, with TRBD1 matching over 7 bases. Germline CDR1 reads MNHNY; CDR2 reads SVGAGI (reference sequence). V was clipped by 2 bases and J by 7 bases; unmatched bases: 11. The CDR3 is 16 residues long. CDR3 DNA sequence: TGTGCCAGCAGTTACCAGACAGGGTCAGAGGGCCAGCCCCAGCATTTT. It encodes CASSYQTGSEGQPQHF.

The chain carries TRBV19 and TRBJ1-1; D gene uncertain. The CDR3 spans 13 residues. V dropped 7 bases and J dropped 4 bases, with 13 bases sitting between them. Looked up from germline, CDR1 is LNHDA and CDR2 is SQIVND (reference sequence). CDR3 residues: CASKLARGTEAFF. The CDR3, as DNA: TGTGCCAGTAAGTTAGCTCGGGGCACTGAAGCTTTCTTT.

The rearrangement joins TRBV6-2 or TRBV6-3 to TRBJ1-1; D is unclear. CDR1 and CDR2 from the germline V gene are MNHEY and SVGEGT. V was cut by 0 bases and J by 4 bases, with 6 bases left in between. The CDR3 runs to 13 residues. CDR3 bases: TGTGCCAGCAGTTACTCGATGGGCACTGAAGCTTTCTTT. It codes for CASSYSMGTEAFF.

J is TRBJ2-7 and V is TRBV12-3 or TRBV12-4; 9 bases fit TRBD1. This CDR3 has 16 residues. Trimming removed 5 bases from V and 4 bases from J; junction bases left unmatched: 12. The CDR3 nucleotides are TGTGCCAGCAGTCCCCCGGACAGGGGAATGAGGTACGAGCAGTACTTC. Its protein is CASSPPDRGMRYEQYF.